This T cell receptor (beta chain) was recorded in a study of T-cell memory formation after mild COVID-19. Study context: TCR clusters were largely donor specific.

Constant-segment-primed 5'RACE gave TCR alpha and TCR beta cDNA libraries with sample barcodes and UMIs. MiXCR, run by TCRdb on the 5' RACE reads, gives a single entry per CDR3 protein. The table includes approximately 150,000 distinct CDR3 sequences, about 14% detected once. Germline loops: CDR1 MNHEY, CDR2 SMNVEV (reference sequence). The V gene lost 6 bases and the J gene lost 2 bases, with 14 bases spanning the gap. The CDR3 has 15 residues. This clonotype originated in an adult woman who had mild COVID-19 (a few samples of this study predate the infection). Cell type and time point are not known. This chain joins TRBV27 and TRBJ2-1, with a tentative D call TRBD1 (6 bases). The sequenced sample was PBMCs or a T cell subset sorted from them (not recorded which). CDR3 nucleotides: TGTGCCAGCAGAGGACAGTTTCGAACCTACAATGAGCAGTTCTTC. It codes for CASRGQFRTYNEQFF.